Sequencing of this TCR beta chain was carried out in a study of radiotherapy plus CTLA-4 blockade in lung cancer. V was clipped by 2 bases and J by 4 bases, with 6 bases between them. Germline loops: CDR1 SGHTA, CDR2 FQGNSA. There are 12 residues in the CDR3. The method was immunoSEQ multiplex PCR; TCRdb's version includes in-frame clones alone and lacks a portion of them. The data contain 55,000 or so clones, about 80% of them singletons. This clonotype originated in a human donor with non-small cell lung cancer whose response to radiotherapy plus ipilimumab could not be evaluated. Sequencing was performed on peripheral blood, taken from a patient treated with radiotherapy plus ipilimumab. The V gene is TRBV7-2, the J gene TRBJ2-7; D gene ambiguous. The CDR3 is CASSLSGYEQYF. CDR3 nucleotides: TGTGCCAGCAGCTTATCGGGTTACGAGCAGTACTTC.